This T cell receptor (beta chain) derives from a study of T cells after yellow fever vaccination. General study findings and limits: From the bulk population, abundant clonotypes could contaminate and appear within FACS-sorted repertoires.

After removal of 4 bases from V and 10 bases from J, the junction contained 7 bases not matched to a gene. The CDR3 sequence is 13 residues long. Germline V lookup: CDR1 DFQATT, CDR2 SNEGSKA (reference sequence). TCRdb recomputed calls from the 5' RACE reads with MiXCR, one row per CDR3 protein. Here the sample spans approximately 350,000 distinct CDR3 sequences, 11% being singletons. Points on this clonotype: Antigen: not known.

The V call is TRBV20-1, the J call TRBJ1-6, with 7 bases aligning to TRBD1. The specimen comprised PBMCs, sampled on the day of the first yellow fever vaccination. The clonotype comes from a man aged 18 to 35 who received the YFV17D yellow fever vaccine. The CDR3 sequence is CSAMQTGLSPLHF. The CDR3 bases are TGCAGTGCTATGCAGACAGGGCTCTCACCCCTCCACTTT.